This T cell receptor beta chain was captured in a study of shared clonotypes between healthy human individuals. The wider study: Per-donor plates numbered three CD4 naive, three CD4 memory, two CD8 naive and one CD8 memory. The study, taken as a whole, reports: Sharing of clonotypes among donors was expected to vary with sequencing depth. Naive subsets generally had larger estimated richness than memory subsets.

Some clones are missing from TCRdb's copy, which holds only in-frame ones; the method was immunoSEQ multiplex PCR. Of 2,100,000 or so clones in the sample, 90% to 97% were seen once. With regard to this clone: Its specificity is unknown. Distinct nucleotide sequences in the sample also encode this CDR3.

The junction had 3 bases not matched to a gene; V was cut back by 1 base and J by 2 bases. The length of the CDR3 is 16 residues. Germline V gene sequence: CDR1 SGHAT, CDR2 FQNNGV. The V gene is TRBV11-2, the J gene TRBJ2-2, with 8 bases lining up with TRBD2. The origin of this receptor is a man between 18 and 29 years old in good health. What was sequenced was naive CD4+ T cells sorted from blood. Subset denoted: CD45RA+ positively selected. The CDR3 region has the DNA TGTGCCAGCAGCTTAGGGCTAGCGGGCAACACCGGGGAGCTGTTTTTT. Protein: CASSLGLAGNTGELFF.